A selection of T cell receptor beta chains follows, all from one sample in a study of regulatory T cells in long-lasting Graves disease. TCRdb redid the calling of the multiplex PCR reads with MiXCR, one entry per CDR3 protein. Seen here are approximately 300,000 distinct CDR3 sequences, 18% observed once, and the top ten hold around 36%. Sequencing used peripheral blood mononuclear cells (PBMCs), obtained at new diagnosis, from a patient treated with antithyroid drugs. The origin of the receptors is a female donor with Graves disease. Both conserved end residues are part of each CDR3. The D gene is left open where the match is weak. Only part of the rows carry a size: once, few, many, or a class if the clone is expanded.

J,size,D,V,CDR3,DNA
TRBJ1-1,-,-,TRBV11-2,CATSATQGMNTEAFF,TGTGCCACCTCTGCCACCCAGGGAATGAACACTGAAGCTTTCTTT
TRBJ1-5,few,-,TRBV6-2/TRBV6-3,CASSYSRGNQPQHF,TGTGCCAGCAGTTACTCTAGAGGCAATCAGCCCCAGCATTTT
TRBJ2-7,many,-,TRBV6-2/TRBV6-3,CASRASGRSYEQYF,TGTGCCAGCAGGGCGAGCGGACGGTCCTACGAGCAGTACTTC
TRBJ1-2,many,-,TRBV30,CAWSRVAGYTF,TGTGCCTGGAGTAGGGTCGCGGGCTACACCTTC
TRBJ1-3,many,-,TRBV30,CAWSSTQRFSGNTIYF,TGTGCCTGGAGCTCAACTCAGAGATTCTCTGGAAACACCATATATTTT
TRBJ2-2,many,TRBD2,TRBV2,CASREDIAGGESAGELFF,TGTGCCAGCAGGGAGGACATAGCGGGGGGGGAGTCTGCCGGGGAGCTGTTTTTT
TRBJ2-2,few,TRBD2,TRBV9,CASSYAGTSGRGTGELFF,TGTGCCAGCAGCTACGCCGGGACTAGCGGGAGGGGCACCGGGGAGCTGTTTTTT
TRBJ1-4,-,-,TRBV19,CASRNRQATNEKLFF,TGTGCCAGTAGGAACCGACAGGCAACTAATGAAAAACTGTTTTTT
TRBJ2-7,-,-,TRBV6-1,CASSKGGGRSGAYEQYF,TGTGCCAGCTCGAAAGGGGGGGGCCGTAGCGGAGCCTACGAGCAGTACTTC
TRBJ2-7,many,-,TRBV6-5,CASSFDRLAPRGEQYF,TGTGCCAGCAGTTTCGACCGACTCGCACCTCGGGGGGAGCAGTACTTC
TRBJ1-2,many,-,TRBV12-3/TRBV12-4,CASSLNANYGYTF,TGTGCCAGCAGTTTGAATGCTAACTATGGCTACACCTTC
TRBJ2-1,-,-,TRBV6-1,CASGAEQFF,TGTGCCAGCGGGGCTGAGCAGTTCTTC
TRBJ2-7,-,TRBD1,TRBV19,CASSIQGAPHEQYF,TGTGCCAGTAGTATACAGGGGGCCCCCCACGAGCAGTACTTC
TRBJ2-1,many,-,TRBV5-1,CASTLTFSEQFF,TGCGCCAGCACCCTAACTTTCAGTGAGCAGTTCTTC
TRBJ2-3,many,-,TRBV5-1,CASSFRDPFEQYF,TGCGCCAGCAGCTTCAGGGACCCCTTTGAGCAGTATTTT
TRBJ2-7,-,-,TRBV2,CASSDWFQDHYEQYF,TGTGCCAGCAGTGATTGGTTCCAGGACCATTACGAGCAGTACTTC
TRBJ2-5,-,-,TRBV12-3/TRBV12-4,CASSLGWQGGIETQYF,TGTGCCAGCAGTTTGGGGTGGCAGGGTGGTATAGAGACCCAGTACTTC
TRBJ2-3,-,-,TRBV6-1,CASRFSGAPTDTQYF,TGTGCCAGTCGCTTCAGCGGAGCCCCCACAGATACGCAGTATTTT
TRBJ2-1,many,-,TRBV11-1,CASSRGTANEQFF,TGTGCCAGCAGCCGCGGGACAGCCAATGAGCAGTTCTTC
TRBJ2-1,-,-,TRBV12-3/TRBV12-4,CASSLTSKNEQFF,TGTGCCAGCAGTTTAACGAGTAAGAATGAGCAGTTCTTC
TRBJ1-2,-,TRBD1,TRBV5-1,CASSLPGGVYGYTF,TGCGCCAGCAGCTTGCCAGGGGGAGTATATGGCTACACCTTC
TRBJ2-1,few,-,TRBV4-1,CASSQMGPYNEQFF,TGCGCCAGCAGCCAGATGGGACCATACAATGAGCAGTTCTTC
TRBJ2-2,many,TRBD2,TRBV5-1,CASTVAGVTGELFF,TGCGCCTCCACGGTAGCGGGAGTCACCGGGGAGCTGTTTTTT
TRBJ2-7,many,-,TRBV12-3/TRBV12-4,CASSFGASRHYEQYF,TGTGCCAGCAGTTTTGGGGCTAGCCGACACTACGAGCAGTACTTC
TRBJ2-6,few,-,TRBV6-1,CAREEGPMSSGANVLTF,TGTGCCAGGGAGGAAGGACCCATGAGCTCTGGGGCCAACGTCCTGACTTTC
TRBJ1-4,many,TRBD1,TRBV5-1,CASSSGTGGEKLFF,TGCGCCAGCAGCTCCGGGACAGGGGGAGAAAAACTGTTTTTT
TRBJ2-3,many,-,TRBV7-2,CASSLAMATQYF,TGTGCCAGCAGCTTAGCGATGGCTACGCAGTATTTT
TRBJ1-1,many,TRBD1,TRBV6-5,CASSYSTGGTEAFF,TGTGCCAGCAGTTACTCAACAGGGGGCACTGAAGCTTTCTTT
TRBJ1-1,many,-,TRBV10-2,CASQKGWDTEAFF,TGCGCCAGCCAAAAGGGCTGGGACACTGAAGCTTTCTTT
TRBJ2-7,many,-,TRBV5-1,CASSRTPVESSYEQYF,TGCGCCAGCAGCCGAACGCCCGTGGAGAGTTCCTACGAGCAGTACTTC
TRBJ2-7,many,TRBD1,TRBV7-9,CASSPGQGAQEQYF,TGTGCCAGCAGCCCTGGACAGGGGGCCCAGGAGCAGTACTTC
TRBJ2-3,-,TRBD2,TRBV12-3/TRBV12-4,CASSLDQTSGRPTDTQYF,TGTGCCAGCAGTTTAGATCAAACAAGCGGGAGACCGACAGATACGCAGTATTTT
TRBJ1-1,many,-,TRBV20-1,CSARGTRFTEAFF,TGCAGTGCTAGAGGGACGAGGTTCACTGAAGCTTTCTTT
TRBJ2-3,many,TRBD2,TRBV20-1,CSARVNFGTRGWDTQYF,TGCAGTGCTAGAGTTAACTTTGGGACTAGGGGTTGGGATACGCAGTATTTT
TRBJ1-4,many,TRBD1,TRBV7-9,CASSPQGVDEKLFF,TGTGCCAGCAGCCCCCAGGGGGTAGATGAAAAACTGTTTTTT
TRBJ1-6,many,-,TRBV2,CASSEAMIISPLHF,TGTGCCAGCAGTGAGGCCATGATAATCTCACCCCTCCACTTT
TRBJ1-3,-,-,TRBV5-1,CASSFSSRSGNTIYF,TGTGCCAGCAGCTTTAGTTCTCGCTCTGGAAACACCATATATTTT
TRBJ1-2,few,-,TRBV29-1,CSATDLLANYGYTF,TGCAGCGCCACGGACCTTCTAGCTAACTATGGCTACACCTTC
TRBJ2-2,many,TRBD2,TRBV28,CASTLPGGTGELFF,TGTGCCAGCACCTTACCGGGGGGCACCGGGGAGCTGTTTTTT
TRBJ2-1,many,TRBD2,TRBV6-1,CASSEQIAGGPGNEQFF,TGTGCCAGCAGTGAACAAATAGCGGGAGGGCCGGGGAATGAGCAGTTCTTC
TRBJ2-7,many,TRBD2,TRBV6-2/TRBV6-3,CASSSARLAPIYEQYF,TGTGCCAGCAGTTCAGCGAGACTAGCCCCCATTTACGAGCAGTACTTC
TRBJ2-5,many,-,TRBV18,CASSPMRVEETQYF,TGTGCCAGCTCACCAATGAGAGTGGAAGAGACCCAGTACTTC
TRBJ1-1,many,-,TRBV19,CASSEDNTEAFF,TGTGCCAGTAGTGAGGATAACACTGAAGCTTTCTTT
TRBJ2-3,many,TRBD2,TRBV10-3,CAISDIAGGTSTDTQYF,TGTGCCATCAGTGATATAGCGGGAGGTACAAGCACAGATACGCAGTATTTT
TRBJ1-5,many,-,TRBV12-3/TRBV12-4,CASSFSNQPQHF,TGTGCCAGCAGTTTTAGCAATCAGCCCCAGCATTTT